This T cell receptor beta chain was sequenced during a study of T cell repertoires in cytomegalovirus infection. Study summary: Public TCR beta signatures were indicative of both CMV infection and a matching HLA type.

Notes on the study in general: Cumulative public TCR beta family frequency identified carriers of CMV plus the relevant HLA. In two of eight donors, the top clonotype was HLA-C-restricted CMV-specific.

In germline, CDR1 is SGHVS, CDR2 FNYEAQ. The CDR3 contains 15 residues. Trimming removed 5 bases from V and 3 bases from J; junction bases left unmatched: 7. MiXCR, applied by TCRdb to the reads, yields one record per CDR3 protein. The data hold roughly 720,000 distinct CDR3 sequences, with roughly 36% observed a single time. This clonotype came up a few times. Its target is unknown. The origin of this receptor is a human donor in good health (CMV status not recorded). Some clones in this sample may be carry-over from other donors' samples. This chain joins TRBV7-6 and TRBJ1-1; 9 nucleotides line up with TRBD1. Sequencing was carried out using PBMCs. The CDR3 DNA reads TGTGCCAGCAGCCCCGGACAGGGGATCGACACTGAAGCTTTCTTT. Residues: CASSPGQGIDTEAFF.